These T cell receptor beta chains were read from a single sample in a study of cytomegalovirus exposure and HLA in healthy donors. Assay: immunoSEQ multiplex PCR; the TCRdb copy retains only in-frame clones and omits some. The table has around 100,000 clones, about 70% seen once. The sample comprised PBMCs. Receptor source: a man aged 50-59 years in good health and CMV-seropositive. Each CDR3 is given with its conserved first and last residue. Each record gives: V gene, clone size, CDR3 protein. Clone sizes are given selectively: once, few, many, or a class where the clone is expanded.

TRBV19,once,CASSRTGRQANYGYTF
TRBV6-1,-,CASSDRGAFF
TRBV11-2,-,CASSLGDRINEQFF
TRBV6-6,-,CATGGSGNTIYF
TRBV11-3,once,CASSLEATGELFF
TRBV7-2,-,CASSSAGGDTIYF
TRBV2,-,CASSQTSSTGELFF
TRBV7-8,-,CASSLANGRGETQYF
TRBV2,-,CASKSSSGSSETQYF
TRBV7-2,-,CASSLGGGGNQPQHF
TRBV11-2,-,CASSLTGQGEEKLFF
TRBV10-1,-,CASSEGTSGGYEQYF
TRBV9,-,CASIPRQVANYGYTF
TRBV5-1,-,CASSPRAGQPQHF
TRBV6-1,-,CASNPNGNYGYTF
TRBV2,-,CASSLAGAGTDTQYF
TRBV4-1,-,CASSQVGGQGPSYEQYF
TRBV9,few,CASSVASGRTYEQYF
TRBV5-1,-,CASSSLAGGAYNEQFF
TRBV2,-,CASNGQGAGELFF
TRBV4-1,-,CASSQHGVNTEAFF
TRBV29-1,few,CSVEDPTGAGQDTQYF
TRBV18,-,CASSPYGTGTQETQYF
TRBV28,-,CASSLFRDIMSLAYTQYF